This record looks at one TCR beta chain sequence and its context. Antigen specificity is unknown. This sample stems from a study of shared clonotypes between healthy human individuals. As for the study in general: Donor ages ranged 18 to 49 years: a couple of women, a few men. Whole-study findings and limits: The sole specimen, blood, was sampled, and tissue repertoires likely differ.

Genomic DNA of every subset was divided equally among multiple immunoSEQ plates. Only in-frame clones appear in the TCRdb table, and some are missing; sequencing was by immunoSEQ multiplex PCR. The data show hundreds of thousands of clones, with around 79% seen just once and roughly 13% held by the top ten. Unsorted samples drew genomic DNA from some 82 million PBMCs. Germline V lookup: CDR1 GTSNPN, CDR2 SVGIG (reference sequence). Between the trimmed V and J ends, which lost 2 bases and 1 base, there was a span of 3 bases. The CDR3 extends over 11 amino acids. The receptor's source is a woman between 35 and 50 years old in good health. Some clones in this sample may be carry-over from other donors' samples. The sequenced sample consisted of PBMCs. The chain employs TRBV30 and TRBJ2-7; the D is unclear. CDR3 region: CAWSNSYEQYF. CDR3 nucleotides: TGTGCCTGGAGTAATTCCTACGAGCAGTACTTC.